This T cell receptor (beta chain) derives from a study of glioma-infiltrating T cells after dendritic cell vaccination (dated by TCRdb to 2016 to 2018). Regarding the study in general: The cohort comprised approximately 15 glioblastoma patients from Phase I and II dendritic cell vaccination trials, 9 newly diagnosed and 6 with recurrent disease. Each patient got three intradermal injections of the dendritic cell vaccine, spaced at biweekly intervals, in the arm below the axilla. TCR sequencing metrics, including TIL content and tumor-blood repertoire overlap, were correlated with survival after dendritic cell vaccination. Autologous tumor lysate-pulsed dendritic cell vaccination was administered to the patients between about 2003 and 2012. In glioblastoma patients vaccinated with dendritic cells, deep sequencing of TCR beta CDR3 regions served to measure the amount of tumor-infiltrating lymphocytes and to compare repertoires between tumor and blood. The vaccine consisted of monocyte-derived dendritic cells cultured less than nine days with IL-4 and GM-CSF, then pulsed overnight with autologous tumor lysate.

The immunoSEQ assay amplified TCRB CDR3 regions from roughly 2 micrograms of genomic DNA, or from all available DNA when less than that amount was available. For multiplex PCR, 60 forward primers for TCR V beta segments and 13 reverse primers for J beta segments were used. Synthetic control templates were spiked into each sample at limiting dilution to estimate reads per starting template. Sequencing produced 87 bp reads on the Illumina HiSeq System. In the original analysis: To remove PCR and sequencing errors, closely related sequences were merged with a nearest neighbor algorithm. TCR overlap was defined as the percentage of unique tumor TCR beta sequences that were also found in the peripheral blood of the same patient. In TCRdb, the immuneACCESS table is reduced to in-frame sequences with V and J assigned. These tables do not hold every clone; where another copy was compared, an unresolved V gene accounts for under half, and the others remain unexplained. V and J calls and clone size are as listed in that table; D and trimming were resolved from the DNA. Within this sample are over 90,000 clones, with over 75% of them counted one time only. The ten largest clonotypes hold 2.5% to 3% of the sample.

Notes on this clone: It lacks a known antigen. No much larger clonotype is one base removed from it; base qualities were not supplied.

Its CDR3 holds 15 amino acids, cysteine through phenylalanine. The kept DNA is CDR3 alone, 45 bases in frame from the first base. V and J are trimmed by 6 bases and 0 bases, and the gene matches miss 6 bases of the junction. In the germline V gene, CDR1 corresponds to WSHSY and CDR2 to SAAADI. On the study overall, not on this receptor specifically: The cohort was small and heterogeneous, and full blood and tumor sets were available for few patients, with initial-recurrent tumor pairs available for even fewer patients. TCR clonality showed no direct relationship with survival, which suggests that a diverse polyclonal response may be important. The TCR overlap response model with three groups was called speculative and said to need prospective validation. Higher estimated pretreatment TIL content predicted longer time to progression and overall survival after dendritic cell vaccination.

Selection of patients required sufficient residual fresh-frozen tumor tissue and over two years of available survival data. Although molecular status otherwise differed among the glioblastoma patients, no patient had an isocitrate dehydrogenase mutation. PBMC were collected before vaccination, two weeks after the third vaccination, and at tumor progression if tumor progression occurred. The Qiagen DNeasy Blood extraction Kit was used for extraction of genomic DNA. The sample consisted of blood, taken before dendritic cell vaccination. The receptor was derived from a human donor with glioblastoma. The sequence joins TRBV10-2 to TRBJ2-7; 9 of the junction bases match TRBD2. Here is the DNA: TGCGCCAGCAGGGGGCTAGCGGGATTCTCCTACGAGCAGTACTTC. It encodes CASRGLAGFSYEQYF.